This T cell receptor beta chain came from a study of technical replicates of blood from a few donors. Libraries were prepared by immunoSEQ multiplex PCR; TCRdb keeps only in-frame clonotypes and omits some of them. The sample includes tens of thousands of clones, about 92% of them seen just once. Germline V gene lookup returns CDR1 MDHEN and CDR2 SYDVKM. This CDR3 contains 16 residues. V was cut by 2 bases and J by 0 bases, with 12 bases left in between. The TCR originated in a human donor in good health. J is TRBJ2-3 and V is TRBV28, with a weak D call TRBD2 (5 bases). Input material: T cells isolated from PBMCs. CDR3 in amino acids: CASSLLLRGSTDTQYF. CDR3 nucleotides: TGTGCCAGCAGTTTACTACTCCGCGGGAGCACAGATACGCAGTATTTT.